This entry lists 14 T cell receptor beta chains sequenced from one sample in a study of blood T cell repertoires in COVID-19. TCRdb's table, derived via immunoSEQ multiplex PCR, lists solely in-frame clones and lacks some. The repertoire holds hundreds of thousands of clones, with more than 75% as singletons. Sample: peripheral blood. Source of these receptors: a woman aged 18 to 35 who had recovered from COVID-19.

This clone appeared once. The chain links TRBV30 to TRBJ2-7, with D possibly matching TRBD1 (5 bases). The CDR3 runs 12 residues. Germline CDR1 GTSNPN, CDR2 SVGIG (reference sequence). This CDR3 is CAWSPQGGEQYV. The CDR3 nucleotides read TGTGCGTGGAGCCCCCAGGGTGGTGAGCAGTACGTC.

The J gene is TRBJ2-5, the V gene TRBV7-2; TRBD1 aligns across 7 bases. The CDR3 length is 15 residues. V dropped 7 bases and J dropped 0; count of bases not matched to a gene: 8. Germline CDR1 reads SGHTA; CDR2 reads FQGNSA. The CDR3 reads CASKVRGQYQETQYF. CDR3 DNA: TGTGCCAGCAAAGTACGGGGACAGTACCAAGAGACCCAGTACTTC.

This chain links TRBV6-2 or TRBV6-3 with TRBJ2-3, with D maybe TRBD2 (6 bases). Germline lookup yields CDR1 MNHEY and CDR2 SVGEGT. This CDR3 is built from 16 residues. V lost 6 bases and J 0 bases, leaving 16 bases between the germline ends. The CDR3 loop is CASSLGLAVSTDTQYF. For the CDR3, the DNA is TGTGCCAGCAGCCTGGGGTTAGCGGTTAGCACAGATACGCAGTATTTT.

As for this clone: This sample includes further DNA sequences coding for the same CDR3. This rearrangement joins TRBV6-2 or TRBV6-3 to TRBJ2-1; 8 nucleotides line up with TRBD2. The junction had 8 bases not matched to a gene; V was cut back by 0 bases and J by 7 bases. CDR3 length: 16 residues. CDR1 is MNHEY and CDR2 is SVGEGT in the germline V gene. CDR3 in DNA: TGTGCCAGCAGTTACTCGCGGGCGGGGGGTCATAATGAGCAGTTCTTC. Encoded protein: CASSYSRAGGHNEQFF.

The chain has TRBV30 and TRBJ2-1, with TRBD2 matching over 11 bases. CDR3 length: 15 amino acids. Germline V lookup: CDR1 GTSNPN, CDR2 SVGIG (reference sequence). V lost 0 bases, J lost 7 bases, and 5 bases stayed unmatched. The chain's CDR3 is CAWSVGLAGGNEQFF. CDR3 sequence (DNA): TGTGCCTGGAGTGTGGGTCTAGCGGGAGGAAATGAGCAGTTCTTC.

The V call is TRBV27, the J call TRBJ2-1, with D unresolved. CDR1 MNHEY and CDR2 SMNVEV come from the germline V gene (reference sequence). V shed 6 bases and J shed 5 bases, with 11 bases lying between them. The CDR3 covers 13 residues. CDR3: CASSLGTNNEQFF. The CDR3 region has the DNA TGTGCCAGCAGCCTAGGAACCAACAATGAGCAGTTCTTC.

This sequence joins TRBV25-1 and TRBJ1-1; 7 nucleotides line up with TRBD1. After removal of 6 bases from V and 5 bases from J, the junction contained 9 bases not matched to a gene. Germline loops: CDR1 MGHDK, CDR2 SYGVNS. The CDR3 sequence is 14 residues long. The CDR3 loop reads CASRGNRDSTEAFF. DNA of the CDR3: TGTGCCAGCAGGGGGAACCGGGACAGTACTGAAGCTTTCTTT.

This clone was recorded once. This chain connects TRBV5-4 to TRBJ2-7; 10 nucleotides match TRBD1. Trimming cost V 4 bases and J 6 bases; bases outside gene matches: 13. Germline loops: CDR1 SGHNT, CDR2 YYREEE (reference sequence). CDR3 length equals 16 residues. This chain's CDR3 is CASSKGTGVDLGEQYV. The DNA for the CDR3 is TGTGCCAGCAGCAAGGGGACAGGGGTTGATCTTGGCGAGCAGTACGTC.

The CDR3 here is CASSKYETGVYNEQFF. The CDR3 coding sequence is TGTGCCAGCAGCAAATATGAGACAGGTGTCTACAATGAGCAGTTCTTC. This chain connects TRBV21-1 to TRBJ2-1; the table names TRBD1, a call not compared with the DNA. TRBV21-1 is a pseudogene. The CDR3 is 16 amino acids.

The genes are TRBV10-3 and TRBJ1-3; no clear D. Germline CDR1 is ENHRY and CDR2 is SYGVKD. V lost 6 bases to trimming and J lost 0 bases, with 15 bases between them. The CDR3 extends over 16 amino acids. CDR3 residues: CAISGGDRNSGNTIYF. CDR3 nucleotide sequence: TGTGCCATCAGCGGAGGTGATAGAAACTCTGGAAACACCATATATTTT.

This sequence joins TRBV7-9 and TRBJ2-1; 9 nucleotides align to TRBD2. The J segment lost 3 bases and the V segment lost 5 bases, leaving 8 bases of the junction unmatched. Per germline, CDR1 SEHNR and CDR2 FQNEAQ (reference sequence). This CDR3 is built from 16 residues. The CDR3 DNA reads as TGTGCCAGCAGCCGGATAGCGGGAGCATTCTACAATGAGCAGTTCTTC. Its translation: CASSRIAGAFYNEQFF.

Notes on this clone: Other DNA sequences in this sample translate to the same CDR3. The V call is TRBV18, the J call TRBJ1-3; D is uncertain. Trimming stripped 6 bases from V and 0 bases from J, with 6 bases between. Germline V gene lookup returns CDR1 KGHSH and CDR2 LQKENI. CDR3 length: 13 amino acids. CDR3 sequence (DNA): TGTGCCAGCTCCCCCAGCTCTGGAAACACCATATATTTT. Translation gives CASSPSSGNTIYF.

The chain's CDR3 is CASSLFGSPRDEVAQYF. The DNA for the CDR3 is TGTGCCAGCAGCTTATTTGGAAGTCCTAGAGACGAAGTGGCCCAGTACTTC. The chain combines TRBV7-9 with TRBJ2-5, with D unclear. V lost 2 bases to trimming and J lost 9 bases, with 25 bases between them. CDR1 and CDR2 (germline): SEHNR, FQNEAQ (reference sequence). CDR3 length equals 17 residues.

The chain combines TRBV7-2 with TRBJ2-1; 10 nucleotides match TRBD2. This CDR3 is built from 15 residues. Germline-derived CDR1 and CDR2 are SGHTA and FQGNSA. Germline trimming cut 3 bases from V and 4 bases from J; bases unmatched to any gene: 3. CDR3 DNA: TGTGCCAGCAGCTTCGGGACTAGCGCGTACAATGAGCAGTTCTTC. The encoded protein is CASSFGTSAYNEQFF.